Described below is a single T cell receptor beta chain sequence and its context. What it recognizes is unknown. The data are from a study of T cell responses to AZD1222 COVID-19 vaccine. Study conclusions and caveats: AZD1222 recipients seropositive at baseline numbered only five to seven. Across the whole spike, CD4 TCRs peaked at regions 160-218 and 743-854. Clonal diversity was possibly underestimated; the donors were predominantly white British and more often female.

Using immunoSEQ multiplex PCR, the repertoire was profiled, and TCRdb retains in-frame clones only, with some absent. In the table there are some 180,000 clones, 85% to 95% of which are singletons. The sequenced sample was peripheral blood, obtained 28 days after the second dose of the MenACWY control vaccine. The receptor comes from an adult who received the MenACWY meningococcal vaccine as a control.

CDR3 in DNA: TGCGCCAGCAGCTTCGGGTCCTTCTCGAACACTGAAGCTTTCTTT. Amino acids: CASSFGSFSNTEAFF. The genes are TRBV5-1 and TRBJ1-1; D call uncertain. Germline V CDR1 and CDR2: SGHRS, YFSETQ. The V end lost 2 bases, the J end lost 1 base, and 12 bases lay between the germline ends. The CDR3 covers 15 residues.